The 6 T cell receptor beta chains below come from one sample, sequenced in a study of CD8 T cells in Susac syndrome. The RNA input was about 0.5 to 1 ug, and it was reverse transcribed with random hexamers. In TCRdb, the immunoSEQ multiplex PCR reads were re-called with MiXCR into one record per CDR3 protein. The sample consists of hundreds of thousands of distinct CDR3 sequences, around 96% of them appearing once. Input material: CD4+ T cells from PBMCs. The source is a human donor with multiple sclerosis.

The chain combines TRBV6-2 or TRBV6-3 with TRBJ2-7; 7 nucleotides match TRBD1. The V segment lost 6 bases and the J segment 7 bases; nucleotides outside the gene matches: 9. The CDR3 runs 13 residues. Germline CDR1 and CDR2: MNHEY and SVGEGT. CDR3 in DNA: TGTGCCAGCAGACGACAGGGATTGGGGGAGCAGTACTTC. This encodes CASRRQGLGEQYF.

The chain carries TRBV14 and TRBJ1-3; no clear D gene. Germline-derived CDR1 and CDR2 are SGHDN and FVKESK. The CDR3 covers 13 residues. With 6 bases removed from V and 2 bases from J, the gap between germline ends came to 8 bases. The CDR3 sequence is CASRTDPGNTIYF. DNA for the CDR3: TGTGCCAGCAGAACAGATCCTGGAAACACCATATATTTT.

The rearrangement links TRBV25-1 to TRBJ2-1; the D is unclear. The CDR3 runs 13 residues. From germline, CDR1 is MGHDK and CDR2 SYGVNS. Trimming stripped 3 bases from V and 8 bases from J, with 11 bases between. The CDR3 DNA is TGTGCCAGCAGTGATTTCGCAGCCCATGAGCAGTTCTTC. It yields the protein CASSDFAAHEQFF.

The chain employs TRBV29-1 and TRBJ2-1; TRBD2 matches 13 bases. The CDR3 has 15 residues. V lost 6 bases to trimming and J lost 7 bases; unmatched junction nucleotides: 9. Germline V gene data show CDR1 as SQVTM and CDR2 as ANQGSEA. CDR3 amino acids: CSVRLAGGRWNEQFF. The DNA of the CDR3 is TGCAGCGTGAGACTAGCGGGAGGTCGTTGGAATGAGCAGTTCTTC.

The chain recombines TRBV20-1 with TRBJ1-2, with 8 bases that match TRBD1. The V and J ends lost 3 bases and 4 bases, in that order; junction bases with no gene match: 10. This CDR3 is built from 15 residues. CDR1 and CDR2 from the germline V gene are DFQATT and SNEGSKA (reference sequence). The CDR3 nucleotides are TGCAGTGCTAGGGCACACAGGGGGAGTATCTATGGCTACACCTTC. The encoded protein is CSARAHRGSIYGYTF.

The chain employs TRBV5-6 and TRBJ1-2; TRBD1 might be the D (6 bases). This CDR3 spans 15 amino acids. The V end lost 1 base, the J end lost 1 base, and 11 bases lay between the germline ends. Germline V CDR1 and CDR2: SGHDT, YYEEEE. CDR3 coding DNA: TGTGCCAGCAGCTTGCCGGGGGCCTTTAACTATGGCTACACCTTC. Amino acids: CASSLPGAFNYGYTF.